The 10 T cell receptor beta chains below were found in one sample sequenced in a study of blood T cell repertoires in COVID-19. Assay: immunoSEQ multiplex PCR; the TCRdb copy retains only in-frame clones and omits some. The sample records about 160,000 clones, around 85% being singletons. Sequenced input: peripheral blood. The source is an elderly man with COVID-19, enrolled during active disease.

As regards this clone: The sample holds other DNA sequences that translate to the same CDR3. The chain links TRBV10-1 to TRBJ1-1; 9 bases are shared with TRBD1. This CDR3 contains 13 residues. From germline, CDR1 is WNHNN and CDR2 SYGVQD (reference sequence). V gave up 4 bases and J gave up 5 bases; unmatched junction bases: 2. CDR3 DNA sequence: TGCGCCAGCAGTGGACAGGGGGGAACTGAAGCTTTCTTT. Its translation: CASSGQGGTEAFF.

The rearrangement joins TRBV5-6 to TRBJ2-7; 7 nucleotides agree with TRBD1. Germline V gives CDR1 SGHDT, CDR2 YYEEEE. V gave up 3 bases and J gave up 3 bases; unmatched junction bases: 6. The CDR3 is 14 residues long. CDR3 residues: CASSYRTGSYEQYF. CDR3 sequence (DNA): TGTGCCAGCAGCTACCGGACAGGAAGCTACGAGCAGTACTTC.

The gene calls are TRBV3-1 (or the pseudogene TRBV3-2) and TRBJ2-2; D perhaps matches TRBD1 (5 bases). Germline values: CDR1 LGHDT, CDR2 YNNKEL (reference sequence). This CDR3 is 13 amino acids long. Trimming pared 4 bases from V and 7 bases from J, leaving 10 bases between. The CDR3 is CASSPQGIGELFF. CDR3 sequence (DNA): TGTGCCAGCAGCCCCCAGGGAATCGGGGAGCTGTTTTTT.

V is TRBV5-1 and J is TRBJ2-6, with 8 nucleotides matching TRBD1. Germline lookup yields CDR1 SGHRS and CDR2 YFSETQ. V lost 4 bases to trimming and J lost 4 bases; unmatched junction nucleotides: 4. The CDR3 loop spans 15 amino acids. CDR3 sequence: CASSPDRAGANVLTF. DNA of the CDR3: TGCGCCAGCAGCCCGGACAGGGCCGGGGCCAACGTCCTGACTTTC.

The rearrangement uses TRBV19 and TRBJ2-2, with 16 nucleotides matching TRBD2. The CDR3 contains 20 residues. J lost 6 bases, V lost 4 bases, and 14 bases had no gene match. Germline CDR1 and CDR2: LNHDA and SQIVND (reference sequence). The CDR3 coding sequence is TGTGCCAGTAGTAACTCCGGGACTAGCGGGGGGGCCGAAGGTGCCGGGGAGCTGTTTTTT. This encodes CASSNSGTSGGAEGAGELFF. Complete variable domain (other parts from reference TRBV19 and TRBJ2-2): DGGITQSPKYLFRKEGQNVTLSCEQNLNHDAMYWYRQDPGQGLRLIYYSQIVNDFQKGDIAEGYSVSREKKESFPLTVTSAQKNPTAFYLCASSNSGTSGGAEGAGELFFGEGSRLTVL.

The V call is TRBV7-8, the J call TRBJ2-7; the D gene is possibly TRBD2 (6 bases). CDR1 and CDR2 (germline): SGHVS, FQNEAQ. Deletions cut 3 bases from V and 9 bases from J, with 18 bases between. This CDR3 spans 14 amino acids. CDR3 loop: CASSLGQGGARQYF. The DNA for the CDR3 is TGTGCCAGCAGCTTGGGGCAAGGCGGGGCAAGGCAGTACTTC.

The chain links TRBV10-3 to TRBJ2-5, with 8 positions matching TRBD1. The CDR3 totals 16 residues. Germline CDR1 is ENHRY and CDR2 is SYGVKD. Losses at the gene ends were 3 bases for V and 5 bases for J; bases not matched to a gene: 11. This CDR3 reads CAISDPGRRTGETQYF. DNA for the CDR3: TGTGCCATCAGTGATCCCGGCCGACGGACAGGGGAGACCCAGTACTTC.

This clone came up a few times. The chain uses TRBV4-2 and TRBJ1-4; D gene ambiguous. CDR1 and CDR2 (germline): LGHNA, YNFKEQ. CDR3 size: 15 residues. V was shortened by 2 bases and J by 5 bases, with 12 bases between the two germline ends. CDR3 DNA: TGTGCCAGCAGCCAAAAGGCCATGGAGAATGAAAAACTGTTTTTT. Amino acid sequence: CASSQKAMENEKLFF.

The chain couples TRBV5-6 to TRBJ1-3; TRBD1 matches 7 bases. Germline V gene lookup returns CDR1 SGHDT and CDR2 YYEEEE. The CDR3 extends over 15 amino acids. With 2 bases clipped from V and 4 bases from J, the junction kept 6 bases outside the gene matches. The CDR3 DNA reads as TGTGCCAGCAGCTTCGGACAGGCACGGGGAAACACCATATATTTT. This codes for CASSFGQARGNTIYF.

The rearrangement joins TRBV5-6 to TRBJ1-5; 10 positions agree with TRBD1. The CDR3 consists of 16 residues. Germline-derived CDR1 and CDR2 are SGHDT and YYEEEE. V was clipped by 4 bases and J by 2 bases; unmatched bases: 6. CDR3 protein: CASSPGQGYGNQPQHF. CDR3 in DNA: TGTGCCAGCAGCCCGGGACAGGGGTATGGCAATCAGCCCCAGCATTTT.